This TCR beta chain was sequenced for a study of read filtering for tumor transcriptome and immune sequencing. About the research overall: Whole-transcriptome libraries were prepared after DNase treatment.

Molecular barcoded adaptors covering alpha/delta and beta/gamma chains were used on around 370 ng RNA. One entry per CDR3 protein results from TCRdb running MiXCR on the reads. The sample lists approximately 59,000 distinct CDR3 sequences, approximately 13% seen once, with roughly 17% in the top ten. This CDR3 is built from 13 residues. V gave up 2 bases and J gave up 8 bases; unmatched junction bases: 0. CDR1 and CDR2 from the germline V gene are SGHTA and FQGTGA. Whole-study findings and limits: IR-seq captured clonotypes deeper and more reliably than RNA-seq. Approximately 77% of IR-seq clonotypes had a single read, yet these held 3% to 4% of reads.

This clonotype was seen many times. Its antigen is as yet unknown. This rearrangement joins TRBV7-3 to TRBJ1-6; 7 bases agree with TRBD1. The receptor was derived from a donor at least 40 years old with multiple myeloma. Source material: a population of CD138-negative cells sorted from bone marrow. The CDR3 sequence: CASSLDRDSPLHF. The CDR3 bases are TGTGCCAGCAGCTTAGACAGGGATTCACCCCTCCACTTT.